This section outlines one T cell receptor beta chain sequence together with its context. This entry belongs to a study of technical replicates of blood from several donors. The CDR3 length is 14 residues. From germline, CDR1 is MGHRA and CDR2 YSYEKL. V was pared by 2 bases and J by 3 bases, with 2 bases of the junction left unmatched. Generated by immunoSEQ multiplex PCR, the TCRdb table keeps only in-frame clones and is missing some. The sample lists 50,000 to 70,000 clones; roughly 95% were seen once. The sequence was collected from a human donor in good health. Some clones in this sample may be carry-over from other donors' samples. Source material: PBMCs. The rearrangement joins TRBV4-1 to TRBJ2-5, with 8 bases identical to TRBD2. The CDR3 sequence: CASSQTSGKETQYF. CDR3 nucleotides: TGCGCCAGCAGCCAAACTAGCGGTAAAGAGACCCAGTACTTC.